The subject of this entry is one T cell receptor beta chain. This CDR3 region has 14 residues. The V and J ends lost 5 bases and 7 bases, in that order; junction bases with no gene match: 11. Germline lookup yields CDR1 SNHLY and CDR2 FYNNEI. In the original analysis: Reference gene primer amplification gave nucleated cell count estimates. Some clones are missing from TCRdb's copy, which holds only in-frame ones; the method was immunoSEQ multiplex PCR. V, J and clone size derive from that table, while D and trimming were established from the DNA sequence. The data contain 140,000 to 150,000 clones, around 80% of them singletons. The data stem from a study of blood T cell repertoires in COVID-19.

Sequenced material: peripheral blood. This clonotype was sampled from a woman in her sixties or seventies with acute or convalescent COVID-19. This sequence joins TRBV2 and TRBJ2-7, with 7 bases aligning to TRBD2. This chain's CDR3 is CASSSGTTLREQYF. The CDR3 nucleotides are TGTGCCAGCAGTTCCGGGACTACCCTCCGGGAGCAGTACTTC.